One sample yielded the 23 T cell receptor beta chains listed below, sequenced in a study of CD8 T cells in ankylosing spondylitis. Whole-study findings and limits: Seven to nine highly homologous variants formed a TCR beta motif that appeared characteristic of ankylosing spondylitis blood.

TCRdb redid the calling of the 5' RACE reads with MiXCR, one entry per CDR3 protein. The table includes over 600,000 distinct CDR3 sequences, 19% detected once. The antigens for these receptors are not known. The sequenced material came from blood, either unsorted or a sorted T cell fraction (not recorded which). These receptors were collected from a male donor with ankylosing spondylitis.

This clonotype was seen repeatedly, ten times or more. V gene TRBV7-2 combines with J gene TRBJ2-7; D not certain. The germline V and J ends were trimmed by 6 bases and 3 bases, with 9 bases remaining between them. The CDR3 is made up of 12 amino acids. CDR1 and CDR2 (germline): SGHTA, FQGNSA. The CDR3 bases are TGTGCCAGCAGTTTCAAGGGCTACGAGCAGTACTTC. The encoded protein is CASSFKGYEQYF.

This clonotype came up a few times. V gene TRBV30 combines with J gene TRBJ2-6; D is unresolved. The CDR3 covers 13 residues. V was clipped by 0 bases and J by 2 bases, with 2 bases between them. CDR1 and CDR2 from the germline V gene are GTSNPN and SVGIG (reference sequence). The CDR3 loop reads CAWSVPGANVLTF. CDR3 DNA sequence: TGTGCCTGGAGTGTCCCTGGGGCCAACGTCCTGACTTTC.

The chain joins TRBV3-1 to TRBJ2-7; possibly TRBD1 or TRBD2 for D (6 bases each). The CDR3 contains 13 residues. V was shortened by 4 bases and J by 7 bases, with 14 bases between the two germline ends. Germline V lookup: CDR1 LGHDT, CDR2 YNNKEL (reference sequence). CDR3 bases: TGTGCCAGCAGCCGGACCCGGGGGCTAGAGCAGTACTTC. Protein product: CASSRTRGLEQYF.

This clonotype has a count of ten or more. J is TRBJ2-1 and V is TRBV9; the D gene is possibly TRBD1 (6 bases). This CDR3 contains 14 residues. V shed 4 bases and J shed 6 bases, with 14 bases lying between them. Germline-derived CDR1 and CDR2 are SGDLS and YYNGEE. The CDR3 reads CASSPDSGVNEQFF. CDR3 nucleotides: TGTGCCAGCAGCCCGGACAGTGGGGTCAATGAGCAGTTCTTC.

The V call is TRBV6-1, the J call TRBJ1-4; TRBD1 agrees at 8 bases. The CDR3 length is 15 residues. Germline CDR1 and CDR2: MNHNS and SASEGT. After removal of 2 bases from V and 8 bases from J, the junction contained 7 bases not matched to a gene. In nucleotides, the CDR3 is TGTGCCAGCAGTGAACCCGGGACAGGCGGCGAAAAACTGTTTTTT. It translates to CASSEPGTGGEKLFF.

The V and J genes are TRBV24-1 and TRBJ2-5, with 9 positions matching TRBD1. J was trimmed by 6 bases and V by 3 bases; bases with no gene match: 4. The CDR3 has 14 residues. The germline V gene has CDR1 KGHDR and CDR2 SFDVKD. The CDR3 spells CATSDDDRGKTQYF. As DNA, the CDR3 is TGTGCCACCAGTGATGACGACAGGGGGAAGACCCAGTACTTC.

The chain joins TRBV6-5 to TRBJ2-1; perhaps TRBD2 as D (6 bases). The CDR3 has 15 residues. Trimming pared 4 bases from V and 7 bases from J, leaving 17 bases between. Germline V gives CDR1 MNHEY, CDR2 SVGAGI. CDR3 region: CASSSIGTHQNEQFF. CDR3 coding DNA: TGTGCCAGCAGTTCCATCGGGACTCACCAAAATGAGCAGTTCTTC.

This clonotype was found a few times. The rearrangement links TRBV4-2 to TRBJ2-5; D assignment may be TRBD1 or TRBD2 (6 bases each). The V end was cut by 1 base, the J end by 5 bases, with 14 bases between. From germline, CDR1 is LGHNA and CDR2 YNFKEQ. The CDR3 length is 15 residues. CDR3 sequence (DNA): TGTGCCAGCAGCCAAGCTCTGGGGGGCCAGGAGACCCAGTACTTC. Translating gives CASSQALGGQETQYF.

V is TRBV5-1 and J is TRBJ2-3; 8 bases map to TRBD2. V lost 4 bases to trimming and J lost 3 bases; unmatched junction nucleotides: 7. Germline V gene lookup returns CDR1 SGHRS and CDR2 YFSETQ. The CDR3 length is 15 residues. CDR3 bases: TGCGCCAGCAGCATGAGCGGGAGTGGGACAGATACGCAGTATTTT. The encoded protein is CASSMSGSGTDTQYF.

V usage is TRBV3-1 and J usage is TRBJ2-4, with D unclear. This CDR3 comprises 15 residues. V shed 4 bases and J shed 9 bases, with 19 bases lying between them. Germline values: CDR1 LGHDT, CDR2 YNNKEL (reference sequence). The CDR3 spells CASSPPGTTLGIQYF. DNA of the CDR3: TGTGCCAGCAGCCCCCCCGGAACCACCCTGGGCATTCAGTACTTC.

The chain carries TRBV5-1 and TRBJ2-7; maybe TRBD2 (5 bases). Germline V gene lookup returns CDR1 SGHRS and CDR2 YFSETQ. The CDR3 length is 16 residues. V was pared by 3 bases and J by 2 bases, with 18 bases between. The CDR3 region has the DNA TGCGCCAGCAGCTCCCCCATCGAGGGTTGGACCTACGAGCAGTACTTC. This translates into CASSSPIEGWTYEQYF.

The table lists this clonotype with a few counts. V usage is TRBV29-1 and J usage is TRBJ2-5; D is tentatively TRBD1 or TRBD2 (5 bases each). CDR1 and CDR2 from the germline V gene are SQVTM and ANQGSEA. The CDR3 spans 16 residues. V was trimmed by 4 bases and J by 2 bases, leaving 20 bases between them. The CDR3 here is CSVVSLGRVKQETQYF. Here the CDR3 DNA reads TGCAGCGTTGTGAGTCTGGGGCGGGTTAAACAAGAGACCCAGTACTTC.

The chain combines TRBV5-4 with TRBJ1-1; TRBD1 aligns across 8 bases. The length of the CDR3 is 15 residues. The V and J ends lost 4 bases and 1 base, in that order; junction bases with no gene match: 6. The V gene's germline CDR1 is SGHNT and CDR2 YYREEE (reference sequence). CDR3 protein: CASSPDRVRNTEAFF. CDR3 sequence (DNA): TGTGCCAGCAGCCCGGACAGGGTGAGGAACACTGAAGCTTTCTTT.

This clonotype was observed a handful of times. CDR3 sequence: CASSKGGRGNEQFF. Written as DNA, the CDR3 is TGTGCCAGCAGCAAAGGAGGCAGGGGGAATGAGCAGTTCTTC. The rearrangement links TRBV21-1 to TRBJ2-1; the DNA was not used to check the table's D call, TRBD1. TRBV21-1 is an annotated pseudogene. The CDR3 sequence is 14 residues long.

This chain connects TRBV20-1 to TRBJ2-3; no reliable D call. Trimming took off 6 bases at V and 6 bases at J, with 13 bases between the two ends. Germline V gives CDR1 DFQATT, CDR2 SNEGSKA (reference sequence). CDR3 size: 12 residues. CDR3: CSAGMSDDTQYF. The DNA of the CDR3 is TGCAGTGCGGGCATGTCTGATGATACGCAGTATTTT.

The chain is built from TRBV24-1 and TRBJ2-5; possibly TRBD2 for D (6 bases). The V and J ends lost 5 bases and 5 bases respectively, with 17 bases between them. Germline CDR1 is KGHDR and CDR2 is SFDVKD. The CDR3 loop spans 15 amino acids. The CDR3 sequence: CATSAAGGADETQYF. The DNA for the CDR3 is TGTGCCACCAGTGCTGCAGGCGGGGCCGACGAGACCCAGTACTTC.

The CDR3 sequence is CASRNSGTVGGYTF. CDR3 nucleotides: TGTGCCAGCAGAAACTCCGGGACGGTCGGTGGCTACACCTTC. The rearrangement joins TRBV7-3 to TRBJ1-2; the D gene is possibly TRBD1 (5 bases). Deletions cut 6 bases from V and 7 bases from J, with 18 bases between. Germline V gene data show CDR1 as SGHTA and CDR2 as FQGTGA. This CDR3 spans 14 amino acids. Full variable domain (missing parts from reference TRBV7-3 and TRBJ1-2): GAGVSQTPSNKVTEKGKYVELRCDPISGHTALYWYRQSLGQGPEFLIYFQGTGAADDSGLPNDRFFAVRPEGSVSTLKIQRTERGDSAVYLCASRNSGTVGGYTFGSGTRLTVV.

The sample holds a few counts of this clonotype. The V gene is TRBV20-1, the J gene TRBJ2-7; the match to TRBD2 covers 9 bases. Looked up from germline, CDR1 is DFQATT and CDR2 is SNEGSKA (reference sequence). V lost 6 bases and J lost 6; bases outside the gene matches: 6. This CDR3 has 12 residues. CDR3 DNA: TGCAGTGCCAGGGGACTAGCCCGCGAGCAGTACTTC. Amino acid sequence: CSARGLAREQYF.

A few counts support this clonotype. V gene TRBV29-1 combines with J gene TRBJ2-7, with TRBD1 matching over 8 bases. This CDR3 has 13 amino acids. Germline trimming cut 3 bases from V and 4 bases from J; bases unmatched to any gene: 5. In germline, CDR1 is SQVTM, CDR2 ANQGSEA. The CDR3 region is CSVETGVRYEQYF. DNA of the CDR3: TGCAGCGTTGAGACAGGGGTTCGATACGAGCAGTACTTC.

The J gene is TRBJ1-2, the V gene TRBV11-2; D possibly corresponds to TRBD1 (6 bases). CDR3 length: 15 amino acids. Trimming stripped 5 bases from V and 8 bases from J, with 21 bases between. Germline assignment: CDR1 SGHAT and CDR2 FQNNGV. This CDR3 reads CASSEGGRPSRGYTF. DNA for the CDR3: TGTGCCAGCAGCGAGGGGGGACGGCCTAGTCGGGGCTACACCTTC.

This clonotype was picked up a small number of times. This chain connects TRBV10-1 to TRBJ2-1; either TRBD1 or TRBD2 may supply D (5 bases each). Trimming took 6 bases from V and 9 from J, leaving 18 bases between them. The CDR3 is made up of 14 amino acids. The germline gives CDR1 WNHNN, CDR2 SYGVQD (reference sequence). The CDR3 protein is CASRGAGGGGEQFF. DNA for the CDR3: TGCGCCAGCAGAGGGGCGGGTGGTGGCGGTGAGCAGTTCTTC.

The chain is built from TRBV28 and TRBJ2-3, with 11 nucleotides matching TRBD2. This CDR3 spans 13 amino acids. Germline values: CDR1 MDHEN, CDR2 SYDVKM. With 3 bases clipped from V and 14 bases from J, the junction kept 7 bases outside the gene matches. This CDR3 reads CASSFGRLAGTYF. DNA of the CDR3: TGTGCCAGCAGTTTCGGCAGACTAGCGGGAACGTATTTT.

The chain links TRBV6-6 to TRBJ2-3; D remains unclear. V was cut by 8 bases and J by 5 bases, with 11 bases left in between. The CDR3 extends over 12 amino acids. Germline CDR1 MNHNY, CDR2 SVGAGI (reference sequence). DNA for the CDR3: TGTGCCAGCGCCCGTACTCTAGATACGCAGTATTTT. Amino acids: CASARTLDTQYF.